This T cell receptor beta chain is drawn from a study of blood T cell repertoires in COVID-19. V was clipped by 5 bases and J by 4 bases; unmatched bases: 8. This CDR3 contains 15 residues. Germline V gives CDR1 PRHDT, CDR2 FYEKMQ (reference sequence). Original analysis: For nucleated cells, counts were estimated from reference gene primer amplification. Measured with immunoSEQ multiplex PCR; TCRdb has only the in-frame clones, and not every one. V, J and clone size reflect that table, while D and trimming were determined from the DNA. This table has some 71,000 clones, roughly 88% appearing once. This chain connects TRBV13 to TRBJ2-1, with 7 bases lining up with TRBD2. This receptor was identified in a man younger than 45 with acute or convalescent COVID-19. Sequences were obtained from peripheral blood. The CDR3 reads CASSERDYRYNEQFF. CDR3 nucleotides: TGTGCCAGCAGCGAACGGGACTACCGGTACAATGAGCAGTTCTTC.